This is a list of T cell receptor beta chains from one sample in a study of blood T cell repertoires in COVID-19. Libraries were prepared by immunoSEQ multiplex PCR; TCRdb keeps only in-frame clonotypes and omits some of them. Counted here are some 97,000 clones, 70% to 80% occurring once; the ten biggest clones make up around 10%. Sequencing used peripheral blood. These receptors all come from a woman in her 70s with acute or convalescent COVID-19. The CDR3 runs from the conserved cysteine through the conserved F or W. D genes are given only for firm matches. The size field is filled for only some rows; it gives once, few, many or a size class.

D gene | J gene | V gene | clone size | CDR3 DNA | CDR3 protein
TRBD2 | TRBJ2-2 | TRBV4-3 | - | TGCGCCAGCAGCCGTGAGCGGGGGGGCACCGGGGAGCTGTTTTTT | CASSRERGGTGELFF
TRBD1 | TRBJ1-2 | TRBV27 | - | TGTGCCAGCAGTTTATGGAAGGGGGCAGGCTATGGCTACACCTTC | CASSLWKGAGYGYTF
- | TRBJ1-2 | TRBV6-2/TRBV6-3 | - | TGTGCCAGCAGTTACTCGGTTTCCGGGAACTATGGCTACACCTTC | CASSYSVSGNYGYTF
TRBD1 | TRBJ1-2 | TRBV6-2/TRBV6-3 | - | TGTGCCAGCAGTCAAACAGGGGGCGCAGACTATGGCTACACCTTC | CASSQTGGADYGYTF
TRBD1 | TRBJ2-1 | TRBV7-7 | - | TGTGCCAGCAGCTTAGGAATCGGGGACAGACACAATGAGCAGTTCTTC | CASSLGIGDRHNEQFF
- | TRBJ2-1 | TRBV3-1/TRBV3-2 | - | TGTGCCAGCAGCCAACTCGGACAAGGCAATGAGCAGTTCTTC | CASSQLGQGNEQFF
- | TRBJ2-3 | TRBV30 | - | TGTGCCTGGGCACCCGGGGTAGTGGGCGATACGCAGTATTTT | CAWAPGVVGDTQYF
TRBD2 | TRBJ2-5 | TRBV5-8 | - | TGTGCCGGTAGGACACCGGGAGGGGAGACCCAGTACTTC | CAGRTPGGETQYF
- | TRBJ1-5 | TRBV20-1 | - | TGCAGTGCTAGTTGGGGGGTATTCTTCAATAGCAATCAGCCCCAGCATTTT | CSASWGVFFNSNQPQHF
- | TRBJ2-5 | TRBV18 | few | TGTGCCAGCTCATGGACCGCGGACAGAGAAGAGACCCAGTACTTC | CASSWTADREETQYF
TRBD1 | TRBJ1-1 | TRBV7-2 | - | TGTGCCAGCAGCTTGGGACAGGGGGCGGGCACTGAAGCTTTCTTT | CASSLGQGAGTEAFF
TRBD2 | TRBJ2-3 | TRBV7-2 | - | TGTGCCAGCAGCACCCCTGGGCGGGGGGTCATTGGAACCTATACGCAGTATTTT | CASSTPGRGVIGTYTQYF
- | TRBJ1-2 | TRBV10-2 | - | TGCGCCAGCACCCTTTCTCCGGGGACTCCCTTAGGTGGCTACACCTTC | CASTLSPGTPLGGYTF
- | TRBJ2-3 | TRBV5-5 | - | TGTGCCAGCAGCGTCGGGACAGATACGCAGTATTTT | CASSVGTDTQYF
TRBD1 | TRBJ2-2 | TRBV5-6 | - | TGTGCCAGCAGCCAAGGGACAGGGCTAAACACCGGGGAGCTGTTTTTT | CASSQGTGLNTGELFF
TRBD1 | TRBJ2-2 | TRBV9 | - | TGTGCCAGCAGCGTGTTGACAGGGTGGAACACCGGGGAGCTGTTTTTT | CASSVLTGWNTGELFF
- | TRBJ1-1 | TRBV27 | once | TGTGCCAGCAGTAAGACGTTGGACAGACGGTTCACTGAAGCTTTCTTT | CASSKTLDRRFTEAFF
- | TRBJ1-5 | TRBV7-9 | - | TGTGCCAGCAGCTTAACTCAGGCAGGCAATCAGCCCCAGCATTTT | CASSLTQAGNQPQHF
TRBD1 | TRBJ2-1 | TRBV30 | - | TGTGCCTGGAGTGTAGGGACAGGACTAATGGATGAGCAGTTCTTC | CAWSVGTGLMDEQFF
- | TRBJ1-5 | TRBV7-2 | - | TGTGCCAGCAGCGCAGCGGGGGTTGCTCAGCCCCAGCATTTT | CASSAAGVAQPQHF